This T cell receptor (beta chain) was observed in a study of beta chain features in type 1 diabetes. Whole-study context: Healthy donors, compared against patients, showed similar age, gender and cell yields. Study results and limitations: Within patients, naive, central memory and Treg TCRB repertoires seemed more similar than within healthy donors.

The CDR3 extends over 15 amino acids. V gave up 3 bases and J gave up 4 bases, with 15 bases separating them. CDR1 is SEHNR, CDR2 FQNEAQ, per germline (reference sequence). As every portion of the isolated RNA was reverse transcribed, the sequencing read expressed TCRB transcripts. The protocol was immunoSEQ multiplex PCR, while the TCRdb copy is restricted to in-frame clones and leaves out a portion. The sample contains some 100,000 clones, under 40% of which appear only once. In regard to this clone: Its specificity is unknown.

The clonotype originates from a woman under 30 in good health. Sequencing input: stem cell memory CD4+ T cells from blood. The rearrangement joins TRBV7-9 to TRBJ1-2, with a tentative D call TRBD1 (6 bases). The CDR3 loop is CASSFGAGQTYGYTF. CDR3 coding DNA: TGTGCCAGCAGCTTCGGGGCCGGACAGACCTATGGCTACACCTTC. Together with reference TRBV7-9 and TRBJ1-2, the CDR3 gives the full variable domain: DTGVSQNPRHKITKRGQNVTFRCDPISEHNRLYWYRQTLGQGPEFLTYFQNEAQLEKSRLLSDRFSAERPKGSFSTLEIQRTEQGDSAMYLCASSFGAGQTYGYTFGSGTRLTVV.